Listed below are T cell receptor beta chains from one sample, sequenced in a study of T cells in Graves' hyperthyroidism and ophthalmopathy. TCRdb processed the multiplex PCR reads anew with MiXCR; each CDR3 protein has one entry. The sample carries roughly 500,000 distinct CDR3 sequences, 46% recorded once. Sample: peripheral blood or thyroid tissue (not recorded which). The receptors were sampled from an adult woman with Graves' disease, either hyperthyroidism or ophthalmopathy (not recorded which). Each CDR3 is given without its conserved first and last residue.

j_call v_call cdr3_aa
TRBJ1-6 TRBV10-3 AISGRQGDSPLH
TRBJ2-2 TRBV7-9 ASSWLTGELF
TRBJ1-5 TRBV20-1 SARWDRNQPQH
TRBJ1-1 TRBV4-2 ASTPPQTGNTEAF
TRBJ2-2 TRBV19 ASSTGQAGELF
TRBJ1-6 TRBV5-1 ASSQGWDSPLH
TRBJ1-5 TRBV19 ASRQTVGSNQPQH
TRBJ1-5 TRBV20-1 SARQGPKLILSNQPQH
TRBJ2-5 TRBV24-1 ATSDARQPYQETQY
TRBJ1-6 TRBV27 ASSLSGTYNSPLH
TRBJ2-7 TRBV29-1 SVSSVKFLEQY
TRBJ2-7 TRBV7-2 AGSQEGQKNYEQY
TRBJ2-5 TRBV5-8 ASSQQYASQETQY
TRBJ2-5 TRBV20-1 SATPLQGLGETQY
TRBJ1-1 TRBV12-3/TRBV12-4 ASSRGTGVTEAF
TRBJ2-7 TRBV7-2 ASSSGPGAYEQY
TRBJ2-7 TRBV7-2 ASSLGFRTGAYEQY
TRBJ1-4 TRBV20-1 SAKFQGKLF
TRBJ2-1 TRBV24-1 ATSDRGTSGYNEQF
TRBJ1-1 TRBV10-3 AIKDDNTEAF
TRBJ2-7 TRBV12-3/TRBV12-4 ASSPLSSGTSYEQY
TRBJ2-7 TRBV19 ASCPGQGHYEQY
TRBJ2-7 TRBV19 ASTPGAGGAYEQY
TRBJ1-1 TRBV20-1 SARVGGRGTEAF
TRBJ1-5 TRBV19 ASSDTILSVNQPQH
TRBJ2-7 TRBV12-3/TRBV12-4 ASRDVAYEQY
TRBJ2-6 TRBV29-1 SVGVRSAGANVLT